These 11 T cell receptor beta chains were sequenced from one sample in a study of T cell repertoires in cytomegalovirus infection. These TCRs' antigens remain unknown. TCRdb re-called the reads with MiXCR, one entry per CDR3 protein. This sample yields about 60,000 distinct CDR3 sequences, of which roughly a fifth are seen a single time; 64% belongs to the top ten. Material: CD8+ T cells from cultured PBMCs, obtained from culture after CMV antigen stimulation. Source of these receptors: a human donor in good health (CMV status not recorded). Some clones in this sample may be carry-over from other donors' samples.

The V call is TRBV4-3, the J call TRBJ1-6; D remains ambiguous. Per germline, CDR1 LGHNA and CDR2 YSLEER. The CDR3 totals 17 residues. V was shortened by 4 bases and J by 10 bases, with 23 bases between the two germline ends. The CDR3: CASSRSTGNIIQSPLHF. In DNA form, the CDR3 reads TGCGCCAGCAGCCGATCGACGGGGAATATAATCCAATCACCCCTCCACTTT.

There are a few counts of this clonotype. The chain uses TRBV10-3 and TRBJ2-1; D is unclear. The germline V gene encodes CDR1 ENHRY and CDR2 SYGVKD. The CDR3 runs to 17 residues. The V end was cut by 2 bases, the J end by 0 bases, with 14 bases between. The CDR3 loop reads CAISEKMAVSSYNEQFF. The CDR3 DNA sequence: TGTGCCATCAGTGAGAAAATGGCGGTGAGCTCCTACAATGAGCAGTTCTTC.

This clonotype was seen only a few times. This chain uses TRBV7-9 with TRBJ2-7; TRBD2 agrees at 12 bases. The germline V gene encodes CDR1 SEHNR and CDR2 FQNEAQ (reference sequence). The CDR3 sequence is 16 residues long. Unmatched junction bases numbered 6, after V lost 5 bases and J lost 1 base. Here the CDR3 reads CASSQTSGSLSYEQYF. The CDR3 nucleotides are TGTGCCAGCAGCCAGACTAGCGGGAGTTTATCCTACGAGCAGTACTTC.

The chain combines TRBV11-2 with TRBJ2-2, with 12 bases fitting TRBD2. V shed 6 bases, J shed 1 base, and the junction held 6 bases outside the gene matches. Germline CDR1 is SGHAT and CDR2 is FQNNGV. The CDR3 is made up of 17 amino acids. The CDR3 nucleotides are TGTGCCAGCAGAGACACTAGCGGGAGGTTGAACACCGGGGAGCTGTTTTTT. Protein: CASRDTSGRLNTGELFF.

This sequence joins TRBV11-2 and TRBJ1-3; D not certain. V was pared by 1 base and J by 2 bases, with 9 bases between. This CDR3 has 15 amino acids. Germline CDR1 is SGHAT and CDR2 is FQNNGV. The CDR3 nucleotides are TGTGCCAGCAGCTTAGTGGGAACCCCTGGAAACACCATATATTTT. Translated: CASSLVGTPGNTIYF.

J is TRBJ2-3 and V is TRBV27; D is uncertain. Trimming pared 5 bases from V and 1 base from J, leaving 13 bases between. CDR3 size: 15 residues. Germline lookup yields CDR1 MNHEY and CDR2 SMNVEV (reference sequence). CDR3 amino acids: CASSIDPRGTDTQYF. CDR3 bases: TGTGCCAGCAGTATCGACCCTCGTGGCACAGATACGCAGTATTTT.

DNA of the CDR3: TGTGCCAGCAGCCCCCTCCCGCCCACACGAAGCTCCTACAATGAGCAGTTCTTC. This translates into CASSPLPPTRSSYNEQFF. The chain recombines TRBV7-2 with TRBJ2-1; D is unresolved. Germline CDR1 SGHTA, CDR2 FQGNSA. The CDR3 length is 18 residues. Between the trimmed V and J ends, which lost 5 bases and 0 bases, there was a span of 20 bases.

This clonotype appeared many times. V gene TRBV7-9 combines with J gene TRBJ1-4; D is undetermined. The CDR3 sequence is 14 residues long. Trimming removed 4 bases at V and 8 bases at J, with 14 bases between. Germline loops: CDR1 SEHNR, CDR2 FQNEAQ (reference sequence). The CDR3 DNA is TGTGCCAGCAGCTCGATCGGGCGAGAGGAAAAACTGTTTTTT. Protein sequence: CASSSIGREEKLFF.

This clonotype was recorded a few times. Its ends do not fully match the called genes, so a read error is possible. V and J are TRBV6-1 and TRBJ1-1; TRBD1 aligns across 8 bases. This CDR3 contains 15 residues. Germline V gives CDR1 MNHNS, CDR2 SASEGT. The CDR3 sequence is CASREDRGLNTEAFF. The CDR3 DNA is TGTGCCAGCAGAGAAGACAGGGGCCTCAACACTGAAGCTTTCTTT.

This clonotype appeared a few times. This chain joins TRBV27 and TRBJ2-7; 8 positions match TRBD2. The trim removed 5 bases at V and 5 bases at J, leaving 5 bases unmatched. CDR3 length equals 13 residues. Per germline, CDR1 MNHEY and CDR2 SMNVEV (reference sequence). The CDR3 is CASSPGGFNEQYF. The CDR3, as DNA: TGTGCCAGCAGTCCGGGAGGGTTCAACGAGCAGTACTTC.

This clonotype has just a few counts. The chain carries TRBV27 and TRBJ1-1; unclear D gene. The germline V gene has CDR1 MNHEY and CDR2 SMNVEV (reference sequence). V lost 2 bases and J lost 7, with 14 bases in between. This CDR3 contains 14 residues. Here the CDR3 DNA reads TGTGCCAGCAGTTTAGGAGGGTACGAACTTGAAGCTTTCTTT. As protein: CASSLGGYELEAFF.